This T cell receptor (beta chain) was obtained from a study of cytomegalovirus exposure and HLA in healthy donors (dated by TCRdb to between 2016 and 2019). Regarding the study in general: In an earlier analysis of several hundred of the donors, under 300 Gb of sequence data and 90 million to 120 million unique TCR beta sequences from roughly 180 million T cells were reported. About 320 gigabases of sequencing data and 80 million or so unique TCR sequences were included in an early release covering several hundred HLA-typed donors. Of the roughly 410 genotyped donors, 75% to 85% were placed in the genetic ancestry cluster associated with self-reported Caucasian donors. The study aimed to test whether signatures of past pathogen exposure could be identified by cataloging public T cell receptors. Using immunosequencing, the study profiled T cell repertoires from 550 to 750 subjects and related those repertoires to cytomegalovirus serostatus. In addition to the first cohort of 666 subjects, a separate validation cohort of 100 to 150 different subjects was used. High-throughput TCR immunosequencing, statistical association of individual TCRs with disease status, and machine learning were combined to predict cytomegalovirus infection status. A later analysis re-examined previously published TCR beta repertoires from hundreds of donors and added high-resolution HLA genotyping to investigate patterns of TCR occurrence. Rather than drawing on any new phenotypic data, the later analysis identified candidate immune exposures from TCR beta sequences and the way those sequences occurred across donors. In an earlier analysis of roughly 540 of the donors, high-throughput TCR beta sequencing was used to judge whether each TCR beta V gene segment behaved as functional or pseudogenic. Alongside the repertoire data, information on donor age, sex, ethnicity and CMV serostatus was compiled. In a later genetic analysis, genome-wide SNP genotypes for about 60% of the 666 donors were used, and that subset was treated as a discovery cohort. All discovery cohort repertoires had been generated using a single sequencing platform. HLA typing included class I and class II loci at four-digit resolution. The number of typed donors differed by locus: roughly 620-640 for A, B, C, DRB1 and DQB1; approximately 530 for DQA1; roughly 600 for DPA1; and roughly 450 for DPB1. Roughly 5 DR-DQ haplotypes were handled as single units for association and clustering, since linkage in the cohort was strong. Among around 400 genotyped donors of the cohort, an average of approximately 240,000 unique TCR beta nucleotide sequences was sequenced per donor, of which 15% to 20% were non-productive.

Results and caveats for the whole study, not just this receptor: Compared with the roughly 700-donor mean, donors in an Asian-associated ancestry cluster had fewer N-insertions in productive TCRs, according to a later genetic analysis. V-gene and J-gene trimming of TCR beta chains was associated with a missense DCLRE1C variant in a later genetic analysis, and the association was replicated in an independent cohort. A later analysis found that most CMV-associated TCR beta chains appeared HLA-restricted, with HLA associations seemingly driven largely by CMV exposure. The presence/absence analyses assumed that sequencing depth was roughly uniform across donors, and that assumption may not be true. Because counts were too low, more than 15 rarely observed V segments, including chromosome 9 orphons, were left out of the earlier analysis of some 640 of the donors. Broadly in line with IMGT annotations, most TCR beta V segments showed up in productive rearrangements about 87% or about 30% of the time in an earlier analysis of several hundred of the donors. In a later analysis, HLA-associated TCR beta chains showed more clonal expansion and lower generation probabilities than non-associated chains that were equally common. Most TCR sequences were seen in very few donors, while some public TCRs were found in many individuals. In this cohort, only TCR beta chains were sequenced, and detectable features were limited by the absence of alpha or paired-chain data. A further reported finding was that TCR beta sequences accurately predicted the HLA-A and HLA-B alleles for most subjects in the first cohort. Some IMGT-functional V segments, including TRBV6-2 and TRBV6-3, could not be told apart with the 87-base-pair reads, so those segments were excluded. A later analysis found that TCR association rates varied across HLA loci, with DRB1 alleles showing the most associated TCRs and HLA-C alleles the fewest. When HLA alleles, especially DR and DQ, strongly co-occurred, attributing TCR associations to individual alleles was difficult. A later analysis reported that several top co-occurrence clusters appeared linked to parvovirus B19, influenza, CMV and Epstein-Barr virus. Because HLA typing was missing for some donors at each locus, association tests included only the typed subset. A cluster of highly shared sequence variants was judged likely to be a technical artifact of the sequencing pipeline. CMV serostatus was the only immune exposure information available for the cohort. Cytomegalovirus status was reported to be diagnosed by the classifier with high specificity and sensitivity in both the original and validation cohorts. Correlated functional status among segregating V segments might reflect linkage disequilibrium, but an unknown experimental factor could not be ruled out. At a false discovery rate of 0.05, a later analysis linked some 18,000 TCR beta sequences to specific HLA alleles. A few of the identified cytomegalovirus-associated TCR beta chains were confirmed in vitro to be specific for cytomegalovirus antigens. The study listed approximately 150 TCR beta chains as associated with cytomegalovirus. The authors suggested that the approach could potentially be generalized to other disease states and immunological phenotypes.

Deletion took 5 bases off V and 2 bases off J, with a span of 10 bases between the germline ends. Reading from cysteine to phenylalanine, the CDR3 counts 14 amino acids. Solely the CDR3 DNA is kept, with 42 bases framed from the first base. Reading the germline V gene gives CDR1 SGHTA and CDR2 FQGNSA. In total, 600 or so healthy bone marrow donors made up the cohort. Cohort members were all nominally healthy when sampled, although unrecorded immune exposures were likely present. The donor tested CMV seronegative and was one of the 352 seronegative cohort members. A peripheral blood sample was provided by each donor, and peripheral blood mononuclear cells were used for TCR beta sequencing. Genomic DNA was extracted from the blood cell samples with the Qiagen DNeasy Blood Extraction Kit. The library was produced with the immunoSEQ multiplex PCR assay. For the multiplex PCR, a mixture combining 60 forward primers for TCR Vbeta segments and 13 reverse primers for TCR Jbeta segments was used. A multiplex PCR assay on genomic DNA amplified the CDR3 region of rearranged TCR beta genes. The Illumina HiSeq System was used to sequence the amplified TCR beta libraries as 87-base-pair reads. In the source study's methods: Across the 600 to 700 repertoires, a later analysis counted some 81 million unique TCR beta chains, some 11 million of which were shared by at least two donors. Raw reads were error-corrected and collapsed into unique sequences with a nearest-neighbor algorithm that merged closely related sequences to remove PCR and sequencing errors. CDR3 sequences were aligned to IMGT reference sequences to assign V, D and J gene segments. Each retained sequence needed at least a six-nucleotide match to both a V gene segment and a J gene segment. Rearrangements were called productive when the CDR3 lacked stop codons and stayed in frame with V and J; all others were non-productive. CDR3 was defined by IMGT convention, running from the second conserved V-encoded cysteine to the conserved J-encoded phenylalanine. The earlier analysis of roughly 590 of the donors excluded any sequence lacking an unambiguous match to a single V gene segment. An earlier analysis of 450 to 650 of the donors called V segments functional above 56.7% productive rearrangements and segregating when the between-donor standard deviation exceeded 5%. A statistical classification framework was built to diagnose cytomegalovirus status from the catalog of TCR beta chain sequences. In a later analysis, TCR nucleotide sequences were compared against IMGT/GENE-DB human TR gene sequences so that V and J genes could be assigned. Using the TCRdist pipeline, a later analysis assigned CDR3 sequences along with most-parsimonious VDJ recombination scenarios. In a later analysis, each TCR beta chain was defined by its CDR3 amino acid sequence together with its V-gene family, and reads lacking a unique V-gene family were excluded. A later analysis removed 500 to 650 highly shared, low-generation-probability nucleotide sequences to deal with suspected cross-contamination and a sequencing artifact. For each public chain, a later analysis derived a clonal expansion index from normalized ranks of inferred template counts within each repertoire. In a later analysis, generation probabilities were computed using a VDJ recombination model fitted to out-of-frame rearrangements, and the results were checked against IGoR. In a later analysis, TCR-TCR, TCR-HLA and TCR-CMV co-occurrence was scored with hypergeometric tests, and a repertoire-size bias correction was applied to TCR pairs. In a later analysis, false discovery rates were estimated by permuting HLA or CMV assignments 20 times. In a later analysis, co-occurring TCRs were grouped with DBSCAN, and TCRdist sequence similarity was added when clustering was performed within HLA-allele-positive subsets. For co-occurrence clustering, repertoires with fewer than 30,000 or more than 120,000 public chains were excluded, along with 4 to 6 repertoires with anomalous nucleotide sharing. In TCRdb, the immuneACCESS table is reduced to in-frame sequences with V and J assigned. These tables do not hold every clone; where another copy was compared, an unresolved V gene accounts for under half, and the others remain unexplained. That table is the source of V, J and clone size, and D and trimming were worked out from the DNA. A total of about 83,000 clones appear in this sample, roughly 79% of them only once. Under 2% of the sample goes to the ten largest clones.

About this clone: It lacks a known antigen. No per-base quality is available; no much larger clone lies one base away.

This clonotype originated in a woman aged 30 to 39 in good health and CMV-seronegative. The chain is assembled from TRBV7-2 and TRBJ2-1, with the D gene not confidently named. Sample: PBMCs. The CDR3 is CASSRDSTYNEQFF. The sequenced DNA is TGTGCCAGCAGCCGAGACTCGACCTACAATGAGCAGTTCTTC.